The 15 T cell receptor beta chains presented below share a single source sample, sequenced in a study of regulatory T cells in long-lasting Graves disease. HTBI primers from iRepertoire and Arm-PCR of CDR3 regions yielded the TCR beta libraries. MiXCR, applied by TCRdb to the multiplex PCR reads, yields one record per CDR3 protein. The sample has roughly 500,000 distinct CDR3 sequences, around an eighth seen once. The time point is: newly diagnosed GD, antithyroid drugs for less than 3 months. Scientists built the TCR library using RNA that was extracted from PBMCs. These data are also associated with another study on T cells in Graves' hyperthyroidism and ophthalmopathy.

The sequences come from peripheral blood mononuclear cells (PBMCs), collected at new diagnosis, from a patient treated with antithyroid drugs. Receptor source: a man aged 25-45 years with Graves disease.

This clonotype turned up a few times. The rearrangement uses TRBV12-3 or TRBV12-4 and TRBJ2-7; D unresolved. V was pared by 1 base and J by 5 bases, with 9 bases between. CDR3 length: 13 amino acids. As DNA, the CDR3 is TGTGCCAGCAGTTTAGGGGGAAGACACGAGCAGTACTTC. This gives the protein CASSLGGRHEQYF.

This clonotype was picked up many times. The chain recombines TRBV30 with TRBJ2-1; 9 bases are shared with TRBD2. The CDR3 length is 16 residues. Per the germline V gene, CDR1 is GTSNPN and CDR2 is SVGIG (reference sequence). Trimming at V came to 0 bases and at J to 2 bases, leaving 5 bases not matched to a gene. The CDR3, as DNA: TGTGCCTGGAGTGTACAAGCGGGAGGTCCCTACAATGAGCAGTTCTTC. Encoded protein: CAWSVQAGGPYNEQFF.

This clonotype has just a few counts. The chain recombines TRBV5-1 with TRBJ2-6; 12 nucleotides match TRBD1. Trimming at V came to 1 base and at J to 2 bases, leaving 4 bases not matched to a gene. The germline CDR1 and CDR2 sequences are SGHRS and YFSETQ. The CDR3 covers 18 residues. CDR3 sequence (DNA): TGCGCCAGCAGCTTGCAAGGGACAGGGGGCGCTGGGGCCAACGTCCTGACTTTC. It yields the protein CASSLQGTGGAGANVLTF.

J is TRBJ2-7 and V is TRBV7-2; weak D call: TRBD2 (7 bases). The V end lost 3 bases, the J end lost 6 bases, and 24 bases lay between the germline ends. CDR1 and CDR2 (germline): SGHTA, FQGNSA. The CDR3 consists of 17 residues. In nucleotides, the CDR3 is TGTGCCAGCAGCTTGGACCGCACAGGGAGGGAGGCAAGCGAGCAGTACTTC. Translation: CASSLDRTGREASEQYF.

This clonotype was seen ten or more times. The rearrangement joins TRBV25-1 to TRBJ2-5, with D uncertain. CDR1 is MGHDK, CDR2 SYGVNS, per germline. The CDR3 consists of 15 residues. With 0 bases removed from V and 5 bases from J, the gap between germline ends came to 13 bases. As DNA, the CDR3 is TGTGCCAGCAGTGAATATTCCCTTTTGGACGAGACCCAGTACTTC. Protein: CASSEYSLLDETQYF. Variable domain in full (rest from reference TRBV25-1 and TRBJ2-5): EADIYQTPRYLVIGTGKKITLECSQTMGHDKMYWYQQDPGMELHLIHYSYGVNSTEKGDLSSESTVSRIRTEHFPLTLESARPSHTSQYLCASSEYSLLDETQYFGPGTRLLVL.

This clonotype was seen ten or more times. The chain links TRBV20-1 to TRBJ2-7; possible D gene TRBD2, 6 bases. This CDR3 has 13 residues. V lost 4 bases to trimming and J lost 3 bases, with 13 bases between them. Germline V gene lookup returns CDR1 DFQATT and CDR2 SNEGSKA (reference sequence). The CDR3 is CSATSGVGYEQYF. In DNA, the CDR3 is TGCAGTGCTACCTCGGGAGTGGGCTACGAGCAGTACTTC.

Ten or more counts support this clonotype. V gene TRBV2 combines with J gene TRBJ1-6, with D tentatively TRBD1 (5 bases). CDR1 SNHLY and CDR2 FYNNEI come from the germline V gene. The V and J ends lost 8 bases and 7 bases respectively, with 21 bases between them. The CDR3 is made up of 16 amino acids. Here the CDR3 DNA reads TGTGCCAGCTCAAGGGAAGGAGGGGCGCGAAATTCACCCCTCCACTTT. The encoded protein is CASSREGGARNSPLHF.

This clonotype was seen at least ten times. The genes are TRBV11-1 and TRBJ2-1; D may be TRBD2 (5 bases). Germline assignment: CDR1 SGHAT and CDR2 FQDESV (reference sequence). V lost 3 bases, J lost 5 bases, and 11 bases lay in between. The CDR3 has 14 residues. The CDR3 sequence: CASSFGLADNEQFF. DNA for the CDR3: TGTGCCAGCAGCTTCGGGCTAGCAGACAATGAGCAGTTCTTC.

The rearrangement links TRBV19 to TRBJ2-3, with TRBD2 identical over 12 bases. After removal of 4 bases from V and 2 bases from J, the junction contained 4 bases not matched to a gene. This CDR3 spans 16 amino acids. Germline lookup yields CDR1 LNHDA and CDR2 SQIVND (reference sequence). The CDR3 region has the DNA TGTGCCAGTAGTAGAGGGACTAGCGGGTACACAGATACGCAGTATTTT. Encoded protein: CASSRGTSGYTDTQYF.

This clonotype was counted at least ten times. V is TRBV29-1 and J is TRBJ2-5; TRBD1 is a possible D gene (6 bases). Trimming removed 6 bases at V and 5 bases at J, with 16 bases between. The CDR3 contains 13 residues. Per germline, CDR1 SQVTM and CDR2 ANQGSEA. The CDR3 nucleotides are TGCAGCGTAAATACAGGGAGTAGGGAGACCCAGTACTTC. It encodes CSVNTGSRETQYF.

This sequence joins TRBV20-1 and TRBJ2-7, with D perhaps assigned TRBD1 or TRBD2 (5 bases each). CDR3 length: 14 residues. Trimming took 6 bases from V and 3 from J, leaving 18 bases between them. Per germline, CDR1 DFQATT and CDR2 SNEGSKA (reference sequence). CDR3: CSALRGGVLYEQYF. In nucleotides, the CDR3 is TGCAGTGCATTGAGGGGCGGTGTACTCTACGAGCAGTACTTC.

This clonotype was counted at least ten times. The V call is TRBV12-3 or TRBV12-4, the J call TRBJ2-3; D uncertain. The CDR3 has 17 amino acids. Deletions cut 2 bases from V and 2 bases from J, with 17 bases between. The CDR3 bases are TGTGCCAGCAGTTTACCCCCGTTTAAGCCATTCACAGATACGCAGTATTTT. Amino acid sequence: CASSLPPFKPFTDTQYF.

This clonotype was seen repeatedly, ten times or more. The gene calls are TRBV9 and TRBJ2-2; the D gene is possibly TRBD2 (5 bases). Germline CDR1 is SGDLS and CDR2 is YYNGEE. The V and J ends lost 2 bases and 4 bases respectively, with 12 bases between them. The CDR3 totals 15 residues. Written as DNA, the CDR3 is TGTGCCAGCAGCGTTGACTACCTTGGCACCGGGGAGCTGTTTTTT. This encodes CASSVDYLGTGELFF.

CDR3 sequence reads: CASSFDRDTGELFF. The CDR3 coding sequence is TGTGCCAGCAGCTTCGACAGGGATACCGGGGAGCTGTTTTTT. The chain combines TRBV5-4 with TRBJ2-2; 7 bases are a match to TRBD1. The length of the CDR3 is 14 residues. Germline V gene lookup returns CDR1 SGHNT and CDR2 YYREEE (reference sequence). V shed 2 bases, J shed 5 bases, and the junction held 3 bases outside the gene matches.

In its sample, this clonotype was seen many times. This chain connects TRBV12-5 to TRBJ2-1, with D hard to call. V lost 6 bases, J lost 8 bases, and 8 bases lay in between. Germline V gene sequence: CDR1 LGHNT, CDR2 FRNRAP. CDR3 length: 11 amino acids. CDR3 nucleotide sequence: TGTGCTAGTGGCCCGGCAGATGAGCAGTTCTTC. Translation: CASGPADEQFF.